Detailed here is one T cell receptor (beta chain). An end of the junction does not agree with germline; a read error may underlie this. In germline, CDR1 is SGHRS, CDR2 YFSETQ. CDR3 length: 14 residues. This record belongs to a study of Graves' ophthalmopathy and Graves' hyperthyroidism. Amplifying from RNA transcripts, the study obtained TCR beta CDR3 regions. Scientists carried out first-round RT-PCR using HTBI primers and then a second-round multiplex PCR. Each CDR3 protein gets one entry after TCRdb re-called the multiplex PCR reads with MiXCR. This sample has 650,000 to 900,000 distinct CDR3 sequences, with 35% to 50% found just once.

The V gene is TRBV5-1, the J gene TRBJ1-4, with 7 bases aligning to TRBD1. The source is an adult man with Graves' ophthalmopathy. The sequenced sample consisted of peripheral blood. The CDR3 DNA reads TGTGCCAGCAGCACACGACAGGGTAATGAAAAACTGTTTTTT. Translation gives CASSTRQGNEKLFF.